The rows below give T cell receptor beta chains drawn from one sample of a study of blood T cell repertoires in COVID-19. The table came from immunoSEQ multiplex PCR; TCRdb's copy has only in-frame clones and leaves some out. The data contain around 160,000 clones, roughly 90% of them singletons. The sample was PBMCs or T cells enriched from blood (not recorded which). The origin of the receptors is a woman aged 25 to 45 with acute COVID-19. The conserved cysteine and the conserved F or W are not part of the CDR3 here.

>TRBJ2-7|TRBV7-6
ASSLAQGTLNEQY
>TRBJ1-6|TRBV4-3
ASSQERGTGLTSPLH
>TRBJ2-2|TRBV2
ASSGTSGWSGGELF
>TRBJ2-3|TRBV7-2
ASSATSGSVADTQY
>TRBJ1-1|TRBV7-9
ASSPGTGKAF
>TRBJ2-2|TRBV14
ASSQRLGRTNTGELF
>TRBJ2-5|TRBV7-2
ASSYRTGEETQY
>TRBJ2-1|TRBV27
ASSLIGRNEQF
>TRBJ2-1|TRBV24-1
ATSDRRVYNEQF
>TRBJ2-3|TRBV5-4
ASSVTSGSQDTQY
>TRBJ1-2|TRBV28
ASSLGRVDGYT
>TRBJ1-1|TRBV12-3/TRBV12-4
ASSLRENTEAF
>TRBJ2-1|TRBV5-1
ASSAGLADYNEQF
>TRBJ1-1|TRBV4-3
ASSPRDSNEAF
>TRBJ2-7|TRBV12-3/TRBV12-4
ASSWDSYEQY
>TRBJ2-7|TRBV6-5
ASSYTIASYEQY
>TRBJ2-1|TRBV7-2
ASTLPTYNEQF
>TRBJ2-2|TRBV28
ASSFGGTGELF
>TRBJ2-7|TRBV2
ASLQLASSYEQY
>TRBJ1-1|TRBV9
ASSLRDTFTEAF
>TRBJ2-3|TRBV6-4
ASSGSGRASDTQY
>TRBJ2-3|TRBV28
ASSLTDTQY
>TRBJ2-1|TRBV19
ASSIGVAIHEQF
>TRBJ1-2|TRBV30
AWDGDRFTYGYT
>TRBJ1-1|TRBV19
ASSKDRGFTEAF
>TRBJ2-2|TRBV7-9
ASNSLLGQAANTGELF